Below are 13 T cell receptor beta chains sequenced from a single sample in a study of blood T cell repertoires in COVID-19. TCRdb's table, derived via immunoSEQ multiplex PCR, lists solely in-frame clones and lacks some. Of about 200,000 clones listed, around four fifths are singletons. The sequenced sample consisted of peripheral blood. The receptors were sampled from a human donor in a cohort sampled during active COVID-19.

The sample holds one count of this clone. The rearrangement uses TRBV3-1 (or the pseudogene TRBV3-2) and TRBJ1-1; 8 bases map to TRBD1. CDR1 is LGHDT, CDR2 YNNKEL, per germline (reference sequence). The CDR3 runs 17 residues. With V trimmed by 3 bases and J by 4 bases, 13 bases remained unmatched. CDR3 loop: CASSHRQGKVVGTEAFF. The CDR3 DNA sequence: TGTGCCAGCAGCCACCGACAGGGGAAGGTGGTAGGCACTGAAGCTTTCTTT.

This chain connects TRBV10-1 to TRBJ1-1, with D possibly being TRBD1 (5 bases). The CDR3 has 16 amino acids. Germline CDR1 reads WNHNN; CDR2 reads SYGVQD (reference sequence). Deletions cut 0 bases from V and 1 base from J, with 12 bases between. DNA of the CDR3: TGCGCCAGCAGTGAGTCGACTCCGGGGGGGAACACTGAAGCTTTCTTT. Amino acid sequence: CASSESTPGGNTEAFF.

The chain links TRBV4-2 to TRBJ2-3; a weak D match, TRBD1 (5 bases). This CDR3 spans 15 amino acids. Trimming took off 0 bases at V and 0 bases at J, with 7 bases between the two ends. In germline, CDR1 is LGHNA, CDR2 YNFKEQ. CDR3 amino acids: CASSQEQVSTDTQYF. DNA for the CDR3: TGTGCCAGCAGCCAAGAACAGGTCAGCACAGATACGCAGTATTTT.

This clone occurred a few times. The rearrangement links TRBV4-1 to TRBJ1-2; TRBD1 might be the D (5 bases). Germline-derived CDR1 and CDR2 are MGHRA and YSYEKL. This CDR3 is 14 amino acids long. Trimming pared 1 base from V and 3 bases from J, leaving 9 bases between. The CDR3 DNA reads TGCGCCAGCAGCCAAGCAGGGAGGGACTATGGCTACACCTTC. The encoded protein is CASSQAGRDYGYTF.

The CDR3 region has the DNA TGTGCCAGCAGTCGGGATTCACCCCTCCACTTT. Amino acid sequence: CASSRDSPLHF. The rearrangement links TRBV2 to TRBJ1-6; D is undetermined. This CDR3 is 11 amino acids long. V was cut by 5 bases and J by 8 bases, with 4 bases left in between. The germline CDR1 and CDR2 sequences are SNHLY and FYNNEI.

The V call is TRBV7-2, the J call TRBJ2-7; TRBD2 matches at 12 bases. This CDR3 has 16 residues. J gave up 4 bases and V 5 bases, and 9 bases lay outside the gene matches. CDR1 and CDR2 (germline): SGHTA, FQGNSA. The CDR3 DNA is TGTGCCAGCAGCACTCGGACTAGCGGGATATTATACGAGCAGTACTTC. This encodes CASSTRTSGILYEQYF.

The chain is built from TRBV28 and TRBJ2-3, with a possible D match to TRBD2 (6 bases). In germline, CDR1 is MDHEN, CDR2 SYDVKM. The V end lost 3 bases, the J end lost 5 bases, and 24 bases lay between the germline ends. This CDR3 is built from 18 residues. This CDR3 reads CASSLVLEGTRRKDTQYF. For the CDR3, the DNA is TGTGCCAGCAGTTTGGTGTTGGAGGGGACCCGGCGGAAAGATACGCAGTATTTT.

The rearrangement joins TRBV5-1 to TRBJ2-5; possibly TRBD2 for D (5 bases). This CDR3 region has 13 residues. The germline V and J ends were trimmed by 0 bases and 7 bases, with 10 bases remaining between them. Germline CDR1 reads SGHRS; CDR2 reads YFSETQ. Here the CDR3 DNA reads TGCGCCAGCAGCTTGGGGGGAGAGCGGACCCAGTACTTC. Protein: CASSLGGERTQYF.

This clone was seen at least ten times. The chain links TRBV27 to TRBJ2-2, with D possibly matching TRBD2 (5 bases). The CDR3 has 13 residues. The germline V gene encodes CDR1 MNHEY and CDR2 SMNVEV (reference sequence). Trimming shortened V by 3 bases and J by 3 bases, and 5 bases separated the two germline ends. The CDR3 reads CASSFGDTGELFF. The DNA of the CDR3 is TGTGCCAGCAGTTTCGGGGACACCGGGGAGCTGTTTTTT.

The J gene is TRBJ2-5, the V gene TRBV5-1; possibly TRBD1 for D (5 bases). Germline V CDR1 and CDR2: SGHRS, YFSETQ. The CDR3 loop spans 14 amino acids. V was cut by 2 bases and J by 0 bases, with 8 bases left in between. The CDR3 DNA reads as TGCGCCAGCAGCTTCGGACAAAACCAAGAGACCCAGTACTTC. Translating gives CASSFGQNQETQYF.

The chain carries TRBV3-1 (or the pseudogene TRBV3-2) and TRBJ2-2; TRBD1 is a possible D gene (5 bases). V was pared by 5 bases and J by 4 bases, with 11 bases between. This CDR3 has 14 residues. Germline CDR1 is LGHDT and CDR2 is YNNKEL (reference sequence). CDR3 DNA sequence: TGTGCCAGCAGCTTCAGGGTATCCACCGGGGAGCTGTTTTTT. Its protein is CASSFRVSTGELFF.

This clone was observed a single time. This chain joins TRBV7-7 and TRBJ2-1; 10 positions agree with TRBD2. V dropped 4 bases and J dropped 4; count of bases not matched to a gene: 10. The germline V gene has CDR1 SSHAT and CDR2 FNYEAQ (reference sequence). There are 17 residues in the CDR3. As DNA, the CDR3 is TGTGCCAGCAGCTCACTCGGGCGGACTAGCGGTTACAATGAGCAGTTCTTC. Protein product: CASSSLGRTSGYNEQFF.

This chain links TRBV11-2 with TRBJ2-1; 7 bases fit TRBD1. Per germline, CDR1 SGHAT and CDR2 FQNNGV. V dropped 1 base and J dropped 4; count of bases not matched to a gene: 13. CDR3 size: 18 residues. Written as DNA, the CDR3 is TGTGCCAGCAGCTTAGCCCCTAACAGGGGATATGGGTACAATGAGCAGTTCTTC. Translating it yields CASSLAPNRGYGYNEQFF.